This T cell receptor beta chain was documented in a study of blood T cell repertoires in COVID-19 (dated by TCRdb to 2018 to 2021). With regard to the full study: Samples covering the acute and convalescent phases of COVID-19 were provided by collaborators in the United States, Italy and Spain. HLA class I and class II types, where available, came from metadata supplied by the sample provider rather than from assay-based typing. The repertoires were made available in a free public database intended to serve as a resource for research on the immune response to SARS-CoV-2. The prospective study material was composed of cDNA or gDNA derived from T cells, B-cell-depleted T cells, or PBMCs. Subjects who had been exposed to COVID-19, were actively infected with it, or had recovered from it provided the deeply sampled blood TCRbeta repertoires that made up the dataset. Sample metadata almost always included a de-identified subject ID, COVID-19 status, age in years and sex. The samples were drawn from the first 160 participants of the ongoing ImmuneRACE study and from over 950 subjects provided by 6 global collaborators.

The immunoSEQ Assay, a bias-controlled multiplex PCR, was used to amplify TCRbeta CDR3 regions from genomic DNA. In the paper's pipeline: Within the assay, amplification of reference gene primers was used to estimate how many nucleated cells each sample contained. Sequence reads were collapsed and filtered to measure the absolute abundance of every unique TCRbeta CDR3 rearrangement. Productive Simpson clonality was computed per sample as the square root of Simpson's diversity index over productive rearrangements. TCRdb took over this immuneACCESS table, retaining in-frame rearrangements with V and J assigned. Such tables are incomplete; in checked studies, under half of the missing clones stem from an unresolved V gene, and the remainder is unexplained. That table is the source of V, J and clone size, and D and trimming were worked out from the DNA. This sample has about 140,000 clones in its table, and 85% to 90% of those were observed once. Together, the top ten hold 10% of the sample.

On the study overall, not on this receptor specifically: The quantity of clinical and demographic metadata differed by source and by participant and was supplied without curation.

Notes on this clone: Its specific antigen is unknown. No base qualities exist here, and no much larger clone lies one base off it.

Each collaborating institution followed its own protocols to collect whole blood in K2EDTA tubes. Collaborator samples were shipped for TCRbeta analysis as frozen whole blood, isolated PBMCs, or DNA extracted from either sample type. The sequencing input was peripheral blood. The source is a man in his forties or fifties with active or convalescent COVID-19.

The encoded CDR3 is CASSSSGEQYF. The nucleotide sequence reads TGTGCCAGCAGTTCGAGCGGGGAGCAGTACTTC. The rearrangement joined TRBV6-2 or TRBV6-3 to TRBJ2-7; possibly the D gene is TRBD2, per 6 matching bases. CDR1 and CDR2 (MNHEY, SVGEGT) derive from the germline V gene. Including the terminal cysteine and phenylalanine, the CDR3 comprises 11 residues. Left in the record is the CDR3 DNA by itself, 33 bases read in frame from the first base. Deletion took 4 bases off V and 7 bases off J, with a span of 8 bases between the germline ends.